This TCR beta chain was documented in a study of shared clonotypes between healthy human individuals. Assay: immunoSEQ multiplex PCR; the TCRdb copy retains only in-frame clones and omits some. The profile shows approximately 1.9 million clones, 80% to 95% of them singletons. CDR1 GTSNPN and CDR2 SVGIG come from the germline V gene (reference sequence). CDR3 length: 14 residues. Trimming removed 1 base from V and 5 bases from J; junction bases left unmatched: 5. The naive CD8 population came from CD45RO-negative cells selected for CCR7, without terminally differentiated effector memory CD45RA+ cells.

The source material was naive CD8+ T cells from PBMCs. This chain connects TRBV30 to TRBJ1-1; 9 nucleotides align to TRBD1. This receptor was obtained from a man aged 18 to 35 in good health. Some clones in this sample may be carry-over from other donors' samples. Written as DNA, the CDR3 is TGTGCCTGGAGTGGGGGGACAGGGAGAACTGAAGCTTTCTTT. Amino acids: CAWSGGTGRTEAFF.